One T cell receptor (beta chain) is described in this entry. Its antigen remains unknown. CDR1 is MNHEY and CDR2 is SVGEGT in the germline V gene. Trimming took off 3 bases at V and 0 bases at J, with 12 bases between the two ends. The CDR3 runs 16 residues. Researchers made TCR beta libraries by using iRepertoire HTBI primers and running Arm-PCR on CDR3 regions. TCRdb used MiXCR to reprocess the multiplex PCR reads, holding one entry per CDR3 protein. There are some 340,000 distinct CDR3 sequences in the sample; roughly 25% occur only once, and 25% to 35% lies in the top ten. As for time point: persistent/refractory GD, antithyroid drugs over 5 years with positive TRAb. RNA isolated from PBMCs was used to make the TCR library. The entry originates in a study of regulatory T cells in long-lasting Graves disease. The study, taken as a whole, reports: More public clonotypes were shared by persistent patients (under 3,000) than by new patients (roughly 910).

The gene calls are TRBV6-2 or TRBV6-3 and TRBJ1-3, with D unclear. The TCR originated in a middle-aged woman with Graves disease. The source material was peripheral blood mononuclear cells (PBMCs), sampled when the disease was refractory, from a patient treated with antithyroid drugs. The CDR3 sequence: CASSYGHSLSGNTIYF. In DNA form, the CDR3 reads TGTGCCAGCAGTTATGGTCACAGCCTCTCTGGAAACACCATATATTTT.